Given below is one TCR beta chain in context. This clonotype occurred a few times. The antigen this receptor binds is unknown. No base quality values were provided; no much bigger clone lies one nucleotide off. TCRdb names Illumina NovaSeq 6000 as the instrument used. cDNA libraries for TCRalpha and TCRbeta were prepared by 5'RACE using constant-segment primers, with sample barcodes and unique molecular identifiers added. Trizol reagent was used to extract RNA from every sample. Amplification of the libraries took two PCR steps, and the second step added a second sample barcode plus Illumina TruSeq adapters. Sequencing of libraries was performed on an Illumina NovaSeq with 2 x 150 bp paired-end reads. In the authors' own workflow: The reads were demultiplexed and collapsed into UMI-guided consensus sequences using migec v1.2.7. With mixcr v2.1.11, UMI consensuses were aligned to TRA and TRB V and J templates and assembled into clonotypes. A clonotype was counted as expanded or contracted only when both edgeR and NoisET called the clonotype significant, with the noise models trained on biological replicates. For edgeR calls, the thresholds were a false discovery rate-adjusted p below 0.01 and a log2 fold-change of 1. As an exploratory analysis of dynamics, max-normalized trajectories of the 1000 most abundant clonotypes were examined by PCA with hierarchical clustering. Separately sequenced CD4+ and CD8+ repertoires were used to assign a CD4 or CD8 phenotype to each responding clone. TCRdb trimmed public reads at Q25 via fastp, called clones via MiXCR and kept in-frame beta chains. Rows with one shared CDR3 protein collapse into an entry with the most common genes and DNA. The V and J calls and clone size come from TCRdb's table, not from the authors' own analysis. For this sample there are approximately 480,000 distinct CDR3 sequences; roughly 18% appear just once. Of the sample, roughly an eighth is held by the ten largest clones.

Ficoll-Paque density gradient centrifugation was used to isolate PBMCs. The CDR3 starts with the cysteine, ends with the phenylalanine, and has 17 residues. Only the CDR3 portion is preserved as DNA: 51 bases, with reading frame beginning at the first base. At the junction V is shortened by 5 bases and J by 7 bases, with 25 bases in between. These data are taken from a study of T-cell memory formation after mild COVID-19 (dated by TCRdb to the early 2020s). With regard to the full study: TCR sequence clusters from the two donors were largely donor specific. T-cell clones expanding and contracting after mild COVID-19 in a couple of donors were tracked by longitudinal TCRalpha and TCRbeta repertoire sequencing. Two young, previously healthy adult volunteers made up the cohort, one male and one female. General study outcomes and caveats: Some responding clones were detected in pre-infection memory, which suggested that pre-existing cross-reactive memory T cells had joined the SARS-CoV-2 response. Clones contracting from day 15 to 85 had balanced CD4/CD8 phenotypes, while a second wave expanding from day 15 to 37 was biased towards CD4+. Contracting CD4+ clones appeared mostly in the CM and EM memory subsets, whereas CD8+ clones were enriched in EMRA. The study covered only two mild cases, and larger cohorts including severe cases with pre-infection samples were considered necessary. The second-wave clones that peaked on day 37 were not confirmed to be SARS-CoV-2 specific.

This sequence was found in an adult woman who had mild COVID-19 (a few samples of this study predate the infection). The sample titles of this study are shuffled in the database, so cell type and time point are left out; the donor was told from shared clones. This chain is built from TRBV12-3 or TRBV12-4 and TRBJ2-3; possibly the D gene is TRBD2, per 6 matching bases. Sequencing used PBMCs or a T cell subset sorted from them (not recorded which). The CDR3 region has the sequence CASSTTSTGPRINTQYF. The nucleotide sequence reads TGTGCCAGCAGTACGACTAGTACGGGCCCCCGGATTAATACGCAGTATTTT.